This T cell receptor beta chain was observed in a study of cytomegalovirus exposure and HLA in healthy donors. This PCR relied on a set of 60 Vbeta primers and 13 Jbeta primers. Clones were read by immunoSEQ multiplex PCR, and TCRdb kept only the in-frame ones, dropping some. The profile shows some 80,000 clones, 78% of them singletons. There are 15 residues in the CDR3. V lost 5 bases and J 1 base, leaving 14 bases between the germline ends. The V gene's germline CDR1 is SNHLY and CDR2 FYNNEI. The sequenced sample was PBMCs. The source is a middle-aged man in good health and CMV-seronegative. This sequence joins TRBV2 and TRBJ2-5; maybe TRBD2 (6 bases). CDR3 coding DNA: TGTGCCAGCAGTAAGTTCGGGACTGGCCAAGAGACCCAGTACTTC. This codes for CASSKFGTGQETQYF. The full variable domain, with the rest looked up from reference TRBV2 and TRBJ2-5, is EPEVTQTPSHQVTQMGQEVILRCVPISNHLYFYWYRQILGQKVEFLVSFYNNEISEKSEIFDDQFSVERPDGSNFTLKIRSTKLEDSAMYFCASSKFGTGQETQYFGPGTRLLVL.